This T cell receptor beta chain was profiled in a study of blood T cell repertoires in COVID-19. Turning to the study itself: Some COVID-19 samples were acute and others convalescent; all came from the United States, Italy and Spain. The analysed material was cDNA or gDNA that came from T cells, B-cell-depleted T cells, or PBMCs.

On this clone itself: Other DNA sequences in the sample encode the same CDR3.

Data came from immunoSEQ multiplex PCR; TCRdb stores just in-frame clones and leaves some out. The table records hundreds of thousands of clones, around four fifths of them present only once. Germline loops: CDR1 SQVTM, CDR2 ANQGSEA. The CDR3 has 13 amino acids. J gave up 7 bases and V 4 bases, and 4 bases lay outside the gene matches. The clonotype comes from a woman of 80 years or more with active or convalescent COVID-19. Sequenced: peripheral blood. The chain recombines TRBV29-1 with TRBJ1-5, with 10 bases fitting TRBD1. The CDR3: CSVAGTGDQPQHF. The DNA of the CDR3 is TGCAGCGTTGCTGGGACAGGGGACCAGCCCCAGCATTTT.